The clone carrying this TCR beta chain was seen a few times. Its matching antigen is unknown. The sample originates from a study of OX40 agonist ivuxolimab in advanced cancers. Across the whole study: Patients in dose escalation had liver, melanoma, kidney or head and neck cancers.

CDR3 size: 14 residues. Looked up from germline, CDR1 is MNHEY and CDR2 is SMNVEV (reference sequence). Trimming left V 2 bases short and J 4 bases short, with 12 bases between. Using immunoSEQ multiplex PCR, the repertoire was profiled, and TCRdb retains in-frame clones only, with some absent. The sample yields 50,000 to 65,000 clones, roughly nine tenths seen once. Regarding the study as a whole: In a subset of nonresponders, normalized T-cell clonal expansion was also low. Clonal expansion was seen in CD4+ and CD8+ blood T cells by week 6 at 0.1 to 3.0 mg/kg.

This TCR was recovered from an adult with an advanced solid tumor such as melanoma, head and neck, liver or kidney cancer. The sample here was CD4+ or CD8+ T cells sorted from blood, taken in a trial of the OX40 agonist ivuxolimab. The chain couples TRBV27 to TRBJ2-7, with D perhaps TRBD1 or TRBD2 (5 bases each). The CDR3 DNA sequence: TGTGCCAGCAGTTTAGCGGGTGAGGGGTACGAGCAGTACTTC. Its protein is CASSLAGEGYEQYF.